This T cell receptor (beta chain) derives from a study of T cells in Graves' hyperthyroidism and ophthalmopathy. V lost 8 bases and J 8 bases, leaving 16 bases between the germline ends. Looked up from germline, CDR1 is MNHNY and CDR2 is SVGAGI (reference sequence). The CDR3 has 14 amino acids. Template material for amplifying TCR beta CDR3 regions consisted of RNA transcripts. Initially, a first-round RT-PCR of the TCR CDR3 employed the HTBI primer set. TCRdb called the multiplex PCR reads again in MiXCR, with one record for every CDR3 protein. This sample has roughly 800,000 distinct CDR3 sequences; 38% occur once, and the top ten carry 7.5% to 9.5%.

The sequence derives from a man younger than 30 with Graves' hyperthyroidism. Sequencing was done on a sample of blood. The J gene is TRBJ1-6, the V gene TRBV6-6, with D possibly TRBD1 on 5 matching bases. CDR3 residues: CASWGSSIDSPLHF. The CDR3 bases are TGTGCCAGCTGGGGGAGCTCGATCGATTCACCCCTCCACTTT.